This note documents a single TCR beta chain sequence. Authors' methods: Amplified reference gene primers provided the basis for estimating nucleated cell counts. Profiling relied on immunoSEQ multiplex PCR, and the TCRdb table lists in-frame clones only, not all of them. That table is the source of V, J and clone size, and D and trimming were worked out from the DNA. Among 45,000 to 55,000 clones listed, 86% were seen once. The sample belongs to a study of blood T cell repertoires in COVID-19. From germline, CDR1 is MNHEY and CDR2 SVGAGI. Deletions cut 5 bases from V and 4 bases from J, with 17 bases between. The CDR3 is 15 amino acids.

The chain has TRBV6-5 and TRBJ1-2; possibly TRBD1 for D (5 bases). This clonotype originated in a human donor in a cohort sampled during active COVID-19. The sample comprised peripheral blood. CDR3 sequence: CASSLTGGATYGYTF. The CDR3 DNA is TGTGCCAGCAGTCTGACCGGAGGGGCTACCTATGGCTACACCTTC.